This T cell receptor beta chain stems from a study of T cell responses to AZD1222 COVID-19 vaccine. Data came from immunoSEQ multiplex PCR; TCRdb stores just in-frame clones and leaves some out. The data contain under 200,000 clones, approximately 87% of them singletons. Whole-study findings and limits: Scientists sampled the repertoires only once the peak T cell response had passed. Reports say nearly half of spike-specific TCRs go after unmutated variant regions.

It was second doses at about 4 or about 12 weeks that were pooled. Regarding this clone: Its antigen is not identified.

The receptor was derived from an adult who received the AZD1222 COVID-19 vaccine. The sequenced sample was peripheral blood, obtained 28 days after the second AZD1222 dose.

CDR3 nucleotides: TGTGCCAGCAGCTCCCCCGGGGGAAGGGCAGAGACCCAGTACTTC. Translated: CASSSPGGRAETQYF. This chain connects TRBV3-1 (or the pseudogene TRBV3-2) to TRBJ2-5; possibly TRBD2 for D (6 bases). Germline CDR1 LGHDT, CDR2 YNNKEL (reference sequence). This CDR3 comprises 15 residues. Trimming took off 5 bases at V and 4 bases at J, with 17 bases between the two ends.